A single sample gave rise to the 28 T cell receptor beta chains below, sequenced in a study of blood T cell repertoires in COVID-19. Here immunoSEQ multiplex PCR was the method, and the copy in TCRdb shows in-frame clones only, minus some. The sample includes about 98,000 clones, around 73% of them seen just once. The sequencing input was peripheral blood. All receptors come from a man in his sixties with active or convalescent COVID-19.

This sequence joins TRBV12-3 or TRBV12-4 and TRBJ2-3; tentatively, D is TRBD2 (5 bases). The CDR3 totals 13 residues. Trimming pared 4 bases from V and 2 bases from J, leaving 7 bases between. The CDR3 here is CASSSTNTDTQYF. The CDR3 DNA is TGTGCCAGCAGTTCGACTAACACAGATACGCAGTATTTT.

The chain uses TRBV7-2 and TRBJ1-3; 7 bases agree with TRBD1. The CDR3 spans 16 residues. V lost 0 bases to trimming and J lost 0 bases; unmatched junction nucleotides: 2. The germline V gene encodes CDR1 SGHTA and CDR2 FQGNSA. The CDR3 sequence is CASSLATGLSGNTIYF. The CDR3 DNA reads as TGTGCCAGCAGCTTAGCGACAGGGCTCTCTGGAAACACCATATATTTT.

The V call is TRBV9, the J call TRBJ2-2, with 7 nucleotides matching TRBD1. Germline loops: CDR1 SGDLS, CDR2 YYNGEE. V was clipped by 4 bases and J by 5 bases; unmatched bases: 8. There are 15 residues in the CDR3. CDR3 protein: CASSTLTGTTGELFF. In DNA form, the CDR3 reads TGTGCCAGCAGCACTCTGACAGGGACGACCGGGGAGCTGTTTTTT.

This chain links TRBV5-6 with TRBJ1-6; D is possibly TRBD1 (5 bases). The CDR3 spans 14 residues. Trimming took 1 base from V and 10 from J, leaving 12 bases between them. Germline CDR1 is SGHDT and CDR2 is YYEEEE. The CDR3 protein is CASSLRGAGSPLHF. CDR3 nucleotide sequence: TGTGCCAGCAGCTTGCGCGGGGCTGGATCACCCCTCCACTTT.

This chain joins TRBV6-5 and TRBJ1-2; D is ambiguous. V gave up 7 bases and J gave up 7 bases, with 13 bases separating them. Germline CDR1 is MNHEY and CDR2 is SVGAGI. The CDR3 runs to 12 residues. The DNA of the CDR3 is TGTGCCAGCAAATCTCCGACTTCTGGCTACACCTTC. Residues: CASKSPTSGYTF.

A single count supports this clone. CDR3 nucleotide sequence: TGCGCCAGCAGCTCGACCGGGACAGGGGAAGCTTTCTTT. This gives the protein CASSSTGTGEAFF. The V and J genes are TRBV5-1 and TRBJ1-1; 9 bases are a match to TRBD1. Trimming took 3 bases from V and 8 from J; bases not matched to a gene: 5. Per the germline V gene, CDR1 is SGHRS and CDR2 is YFSETQ. The CDR3 sequence is 13 residues long.

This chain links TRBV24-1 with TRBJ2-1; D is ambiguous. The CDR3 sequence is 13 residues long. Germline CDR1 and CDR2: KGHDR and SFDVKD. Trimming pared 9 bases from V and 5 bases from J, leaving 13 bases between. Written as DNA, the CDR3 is TGTGCCACCGCGCCAAGCCCGCACAATGAGCAGTTCTTC. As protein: CATAPSPHNEQFF.

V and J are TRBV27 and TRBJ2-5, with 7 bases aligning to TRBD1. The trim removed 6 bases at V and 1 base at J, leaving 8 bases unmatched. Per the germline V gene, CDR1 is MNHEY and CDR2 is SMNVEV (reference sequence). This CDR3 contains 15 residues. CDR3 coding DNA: TGTGCCAGCAGACAGGGGCTACTCCCCCAAGAGACCCAGTACTTC. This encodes CASRQGLLPQETQYF.

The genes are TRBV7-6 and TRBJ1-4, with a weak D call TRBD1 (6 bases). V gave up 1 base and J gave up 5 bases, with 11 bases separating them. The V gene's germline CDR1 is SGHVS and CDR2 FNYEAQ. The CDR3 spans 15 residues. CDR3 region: CASSLGWGGNEKLFF. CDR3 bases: TGTGCCAGCAGCTTAGGTTGGGGGGGCAATGAAAAACTGTTTTTT. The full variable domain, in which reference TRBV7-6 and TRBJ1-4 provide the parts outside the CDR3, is GAGVSQSPRYKVTKRGQDVALRCDPISGHVSLYWYRQALGQGPEFLTYFNYEAQQDKSGLPNDRFSAERPEGSISTLTIQRTEQRDSAMYRCASSLGWGGNEKLFFGSGTQLSVL.

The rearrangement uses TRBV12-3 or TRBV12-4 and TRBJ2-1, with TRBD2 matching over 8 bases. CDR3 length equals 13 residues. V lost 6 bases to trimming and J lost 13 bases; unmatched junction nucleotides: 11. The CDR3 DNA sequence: TGTGCCAGCAGCCCGACTAGCGCGAGCACTCAGTTCTTC. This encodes CASSPTSASTQFF.

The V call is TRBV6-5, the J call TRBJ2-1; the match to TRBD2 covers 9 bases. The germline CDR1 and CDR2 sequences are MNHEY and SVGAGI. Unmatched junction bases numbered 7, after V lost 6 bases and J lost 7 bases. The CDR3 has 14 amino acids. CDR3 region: CASRSLAGSNEQFF. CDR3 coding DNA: TGTGCCAGCAGGTCTCTAGCGGGGAGTAATGAGCAGTTCTTC.

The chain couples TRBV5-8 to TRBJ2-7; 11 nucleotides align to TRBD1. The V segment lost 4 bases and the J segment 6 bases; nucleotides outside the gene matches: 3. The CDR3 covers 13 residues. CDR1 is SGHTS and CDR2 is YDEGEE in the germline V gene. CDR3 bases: TGTGCCAGCAGCATGGACAGGGGGCGCGAGCAGTACGTC. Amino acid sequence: CASSMDRGREQYV.

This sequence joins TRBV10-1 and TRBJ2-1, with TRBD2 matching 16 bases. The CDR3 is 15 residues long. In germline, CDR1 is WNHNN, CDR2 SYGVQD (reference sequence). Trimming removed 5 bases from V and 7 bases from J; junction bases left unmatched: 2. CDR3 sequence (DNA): TGCGCCAGCAGTCCGGGACTAGCGGGAGGGAATGAGCAGTTCTTC. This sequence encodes CASSPGLAGGNEQFF.

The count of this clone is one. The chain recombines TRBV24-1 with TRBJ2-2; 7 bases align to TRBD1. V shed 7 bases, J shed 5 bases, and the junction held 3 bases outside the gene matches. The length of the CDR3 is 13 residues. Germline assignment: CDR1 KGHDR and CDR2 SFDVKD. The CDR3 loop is CATRATGTGELFF. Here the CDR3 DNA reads TGTGCCACCAGGGCGACAGGGACCGGGGAGCTGTTTTTT.

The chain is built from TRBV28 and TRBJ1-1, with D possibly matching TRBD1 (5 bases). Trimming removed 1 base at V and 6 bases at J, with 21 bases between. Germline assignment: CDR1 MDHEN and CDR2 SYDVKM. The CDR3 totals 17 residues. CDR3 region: CASSLSGMTFMFSEAFF. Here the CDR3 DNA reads TGTGCCAGCAGTTTATCAGGGATGACTTTTATGTTTTCTGAAGCTTTCTTT.

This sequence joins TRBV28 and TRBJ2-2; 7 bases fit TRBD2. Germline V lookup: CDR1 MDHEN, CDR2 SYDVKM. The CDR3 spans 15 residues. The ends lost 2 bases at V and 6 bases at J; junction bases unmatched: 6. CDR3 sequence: CASSLGTTGSGELFF. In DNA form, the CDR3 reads TGTGCCAGCAGTTTAGGGACTACCGGTTCCGGGGAGCTGTTTTTT.

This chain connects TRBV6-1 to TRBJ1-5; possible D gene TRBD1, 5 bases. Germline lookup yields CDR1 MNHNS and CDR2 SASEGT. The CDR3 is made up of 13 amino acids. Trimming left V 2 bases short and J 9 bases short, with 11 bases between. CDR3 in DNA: TGTGCCAGCAGTGAATTAGGGGCATTGCCCCAGCATTTT. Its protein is CASSELGALPQHF.

The CDR3 spells CAWRYVAGGYTF. DNA for the CDR3: TGTGCCTGGAGATATGTGGCAGGCGGCTACACCTTC. The V gene is TRBV30, the J gene TRBJ1-2; D is undetermined. The germline V gene has CDR1 GTSNPN and CDR2 SVGIG (reference sequence). CDR3 size: 12 residues. Between the trimmed V and J ends, which lost 3 bases and 8 bases, there was a span of 13 bases.

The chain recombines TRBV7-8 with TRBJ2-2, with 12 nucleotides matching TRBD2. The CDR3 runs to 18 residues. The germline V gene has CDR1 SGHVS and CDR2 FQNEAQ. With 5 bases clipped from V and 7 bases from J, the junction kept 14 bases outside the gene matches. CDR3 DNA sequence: TGTGCCAGCAGCAGCCAATCAGCTAGCGGGAGGGCGGACGGGGAGCTGTTTTTT. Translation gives CASSSQSASGRADGELFF.

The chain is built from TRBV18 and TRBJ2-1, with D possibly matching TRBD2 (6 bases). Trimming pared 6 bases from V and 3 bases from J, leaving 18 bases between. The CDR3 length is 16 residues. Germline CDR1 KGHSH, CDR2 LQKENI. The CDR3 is CASSLVRGDVYNEQFF. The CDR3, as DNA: TGTGCCAGCTCGCTGGTGCGGGGAGATGTCTACAATGAGCAGTTCTTC.

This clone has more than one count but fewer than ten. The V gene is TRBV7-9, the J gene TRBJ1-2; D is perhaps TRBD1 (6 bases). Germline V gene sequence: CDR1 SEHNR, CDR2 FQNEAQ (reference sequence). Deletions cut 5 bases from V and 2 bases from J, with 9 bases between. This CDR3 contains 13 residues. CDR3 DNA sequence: TGTGCCAGCAGCCCCGGACAGAACTATGGCTACACCTTC. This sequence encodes CASSPGQNYGYTF. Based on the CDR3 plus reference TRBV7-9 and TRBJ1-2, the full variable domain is DTGVSQNPRHKITKRGQNVTFRCDPISEHNRLYWYRQTLGQGPEFLTYFQNEAQLEKSRLLSDRFSAERPKGSFSTLEIQRTEQGDSAMYLCASSPGQNYGYTFGSGTRLTVV.

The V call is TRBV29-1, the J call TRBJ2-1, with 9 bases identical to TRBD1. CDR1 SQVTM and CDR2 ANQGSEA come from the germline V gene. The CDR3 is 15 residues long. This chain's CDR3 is CSGTGYSVANNEQFF. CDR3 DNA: TGCAGTGGGACAGGGTATAGCGTAGCCAACAATGAGCAGTTCTTC.

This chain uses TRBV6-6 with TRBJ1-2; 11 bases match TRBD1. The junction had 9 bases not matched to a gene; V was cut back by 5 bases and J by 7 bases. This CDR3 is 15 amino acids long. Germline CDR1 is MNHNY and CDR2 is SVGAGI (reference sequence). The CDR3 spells CASSTRTGGRGGYTF. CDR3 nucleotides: TGTGCCAGCAGTACCCGGACAGGGGGCAGAGGTGGCTACACCTTC.

CDR3 in DNA: TGCGCCAGCAGCCCCCGACAGGGGGGGTTGGACATTCAGTACTTC. Residues: CASSPRQGGLDIQYF. This chain connects TRBV4-1 to TRBJ2-4, with TRBD1 matching over 9 bases. V shed 4 bases and J 8 bases; nucleotides not matched to a gene: 9. The CDR3 has 15 residues. The germline V gene encodes CDR1 MGHRA and CDR2 YSYEKL.

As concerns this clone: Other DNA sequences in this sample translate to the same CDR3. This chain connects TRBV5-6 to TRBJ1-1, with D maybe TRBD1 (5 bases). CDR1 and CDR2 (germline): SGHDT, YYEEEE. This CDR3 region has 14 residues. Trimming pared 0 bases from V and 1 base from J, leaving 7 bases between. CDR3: CASSLGDRNTEAFF. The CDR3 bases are TGTGCCAGCAGCTTGGGTGACAGGAACACTGAAGCTTTCTTT.

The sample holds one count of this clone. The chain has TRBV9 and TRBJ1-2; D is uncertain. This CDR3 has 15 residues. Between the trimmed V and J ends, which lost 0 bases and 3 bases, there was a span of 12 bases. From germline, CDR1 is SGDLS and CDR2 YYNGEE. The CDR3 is CASSVDRKADYGYTF. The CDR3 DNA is TGTGCCAGCAGCGTAGATCGTAAGGCGGACTATGGCTACACCTTC.

The DNA for the CDR3 is TGTGCCAGCAGCCTCCTGACAGGGCCGCGTAGAGCTTTCTTT. This translates into CASSLLTGPRRAFF. The chain employs TRBV28 and TRBJ1-1; 7 positions agree with TRBD1. The J segment lost 10 bases and the V segment lost 6 bases, leaving 14 bases of the junction unmatched. Germline CDR1 reads MDHEN; CDR2 reads SYDVKM. This CDR3 region has 14 residues.

DNA of the CDR3: TGTGCCAGCAGCAAAAGTATAGCGGGGGGGCAGCTTGTATCCTACGAGCAGTACGTC. Its protein product is CASSKSIAGGQLVSYEQYV. The chain employs TRBV21-1 and TRBJ2-7; the tabulated D call, TRBD2, remains unverified against the DNA. TRBV21-1 is a documented pseudogene. This CDR3 spans 19 amino acids.